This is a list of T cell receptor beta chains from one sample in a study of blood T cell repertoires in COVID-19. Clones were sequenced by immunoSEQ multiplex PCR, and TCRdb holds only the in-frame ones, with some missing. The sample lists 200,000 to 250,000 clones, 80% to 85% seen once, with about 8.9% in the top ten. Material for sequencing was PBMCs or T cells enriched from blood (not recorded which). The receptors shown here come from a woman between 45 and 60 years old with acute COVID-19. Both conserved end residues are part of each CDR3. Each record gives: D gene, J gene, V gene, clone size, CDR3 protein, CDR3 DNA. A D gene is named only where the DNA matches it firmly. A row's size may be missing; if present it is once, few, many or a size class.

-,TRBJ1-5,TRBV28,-,CANGPMRGQPQHF,TGTGCCAACGGTCCAATGAGGGGGCAGCCCCAGCATTTT
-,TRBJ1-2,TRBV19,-,CATQADRPYGYTF,TGTGCCACACAGGCGGACAGACCTTATGGCTACACCTTC
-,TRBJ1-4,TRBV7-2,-,CASSYPEGARNEKLFF,TGTGCCAGCAGCTACCCAGAAGGGGCTCGTAATGAAAAACTGTTTTTT
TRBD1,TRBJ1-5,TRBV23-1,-,CASSQSWTGRVSNQPQHF,TGCGCCAGCAGTCAATCCTGGACAGGGAGGGTTAGCAATCAGCCCCAGCATTTT
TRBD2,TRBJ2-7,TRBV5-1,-,CASSFIAGTNYEQYF,TGCGCCAGCAGCTTTATAGCGGGAACGAACTACGAGCAGTACTTC
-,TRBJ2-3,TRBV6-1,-,CASSEEGSDTQYF,TGTGCCAGCAGTGAAGAGGGGTCCGATACGCAGTATTTT
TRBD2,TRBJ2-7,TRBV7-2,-,CASSPSLAVYEQYF,TGTGCCAGCAGCCCCTCCCTAGCGGTCTACGAGCAGTACTTC
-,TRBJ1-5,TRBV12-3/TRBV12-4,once,CASSLNRDQPQHF,TGTGCCAGCAGTTTAAACAGAGATCAGCCCCAGCATTTT
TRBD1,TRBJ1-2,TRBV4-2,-,CASSQEDRDTEFF,TGTGCCAGCAGCCAAGAGGACAGGGACACGGAATTCTTC
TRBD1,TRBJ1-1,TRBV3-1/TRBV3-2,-,CASSQALTGITEAFF,TGTGCCAGCAGCCAGGCCTTGACAGGGATAACTGAAGCTTTCTTT
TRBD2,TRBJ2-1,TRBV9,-,CASSPHPAGANNEQFF,TGTGCCAGCAGCCCACACCCAGCGGGAGCAAACAATGAGCAGTTCTTC
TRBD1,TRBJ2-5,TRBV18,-,CASSLRGTGRETQYF,TGTGCCAGCTCACTAAGAGGGACAGGGCGGGAGACCCAGTACTTC
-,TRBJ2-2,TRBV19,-,CATSYSGGWDASSGELFF,TGTGCCACTAGTTACTCGGGGGGCTGGGACGCAAGCAGCGGGGAGCTGTTTTTT
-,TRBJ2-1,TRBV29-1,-,CSVEPSYNEQFF,TGCAGCGTTGAGCCCAGTTACAATGAGCAGTTCTTC
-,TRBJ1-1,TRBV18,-,CASSQSSNTEAFF,TGTGCCAGCTCACAATCATCGAACACTGAAGCTTTCTTT
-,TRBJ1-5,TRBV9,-,CASRRQTNSNQPQHF,TGTGCCAGCAGAAGACAGACGAATAGCAATCAGCCCCAGCATTTT
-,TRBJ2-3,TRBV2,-,CASISLGVDTQYF,TGTGCCAGCATCAGTCTCGGGGTTGATACGCAGTATTTT
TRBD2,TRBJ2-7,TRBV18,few,CASSPLPLGGRDEQYF,TGTGCCAGCTCACCACTCCCCTTGGGAGGGAGGGACGAGCAGTACTTC
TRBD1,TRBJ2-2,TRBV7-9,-,CASSPTGHTGELFF,TGTGCCAGCAGCCCGACAGGGCACACCGGGGAGCTGTTTTTT
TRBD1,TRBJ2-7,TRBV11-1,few,CASSDRVGSREQYF,TGTGCCAGCAGCGACAGGGTCGGTTCTCGGGAGCAGTACTTC